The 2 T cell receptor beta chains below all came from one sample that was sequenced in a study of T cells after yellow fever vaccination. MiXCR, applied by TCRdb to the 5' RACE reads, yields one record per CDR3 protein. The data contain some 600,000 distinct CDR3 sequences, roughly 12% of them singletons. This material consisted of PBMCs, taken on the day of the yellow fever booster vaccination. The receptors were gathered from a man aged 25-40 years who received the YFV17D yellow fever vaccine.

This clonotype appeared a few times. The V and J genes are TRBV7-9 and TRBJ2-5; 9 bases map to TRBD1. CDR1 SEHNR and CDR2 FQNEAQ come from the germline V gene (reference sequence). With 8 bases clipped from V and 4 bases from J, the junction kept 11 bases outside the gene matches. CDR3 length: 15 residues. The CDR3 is CASRRITGGAETQYF. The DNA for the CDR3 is TGTGCCAGCCGAAGGATTACAGGGGGCGCAGAGACCCAGTACTTC.

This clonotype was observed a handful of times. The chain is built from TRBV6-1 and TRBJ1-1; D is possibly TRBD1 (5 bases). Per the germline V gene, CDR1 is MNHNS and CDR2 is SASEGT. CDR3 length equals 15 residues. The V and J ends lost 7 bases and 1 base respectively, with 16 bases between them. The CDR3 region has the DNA TGTGCCAGCACAAAAGGGACTCTTCCGAACACTGAAGCTTTCTTT. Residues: CASTKGTLPNTEAFF.